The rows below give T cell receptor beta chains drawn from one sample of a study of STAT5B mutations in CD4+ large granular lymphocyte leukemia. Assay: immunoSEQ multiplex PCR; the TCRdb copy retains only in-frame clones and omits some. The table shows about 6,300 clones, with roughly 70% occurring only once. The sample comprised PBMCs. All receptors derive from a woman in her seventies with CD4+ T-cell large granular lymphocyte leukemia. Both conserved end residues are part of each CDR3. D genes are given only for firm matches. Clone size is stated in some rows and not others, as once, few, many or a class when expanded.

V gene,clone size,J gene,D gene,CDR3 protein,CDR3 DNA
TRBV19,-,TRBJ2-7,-,CASSHTEAEQYF,TGTGCCAGTAGCCACACCGAGGCCGAGCAGTACTTC
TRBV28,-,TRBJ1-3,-,CASSPPLWGNTIYF,TGTGCCAGCAGCCCCCCCCTATGGGGAAACACCATATATTTT
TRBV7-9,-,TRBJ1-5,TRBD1,CASSDGQGMSQPQHF,TGTGCCAGCAGCGACGGACAGGGCATGAGTCAGCCCCAGCATTTT
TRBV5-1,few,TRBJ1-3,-,CASRPGSGNTIYF,TGCGCCAGCAGACCGGGCTCTGGAAACACCATATATTTT
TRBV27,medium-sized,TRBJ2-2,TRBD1,CASSWTGVTGELFF,TGTGCCAGCAGTTGGACAGGGGTAACCGGGGAGCTGTTTTTT
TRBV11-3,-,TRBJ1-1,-,CASSFHGQGEAFF,TGTGCCAGCAGCTTTCATGGACAAGGTGAAGCTTTCTTT
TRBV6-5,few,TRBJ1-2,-,CASRVTGGGGYGYTF,TGTGCCAGCAGAGTTACTGGGGGCGGCGGCTATGGCTACACCTTC
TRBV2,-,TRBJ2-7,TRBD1,CASSAPGTGRHEQYF,TGTGCCAGCAGTGCCCCCGGGACAGGGAGGCACGAGCAGTACTTC
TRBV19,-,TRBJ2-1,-,CASSSESGGSYNEQFF,TGTGCCAGTAGTTCGGAGAGCGGTGGCTCCTACAATGAGCAGTTCTTC
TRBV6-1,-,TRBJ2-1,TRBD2,CASSEGGAGEWQFF,TGTGCCAGCAGTGAAGGGGGAGCGGGAGAGTGGCAGTTCTTC
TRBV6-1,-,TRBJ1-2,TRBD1,CASSGDRGNYGYTF,TGTGCCAGCAGTGGGGACAGAGGGAACTATGGCTACACCTTC
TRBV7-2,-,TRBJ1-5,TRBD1,CASSWDRYNQPQHF,TGTGCCAGCAGCTGGGACAGGTACAATCAGCCCCAGCATTTT
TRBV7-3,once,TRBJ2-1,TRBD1,CASSSTGPSYNEQFF,TGTGCCAGCAGCTCGACAGGGCCCTCCTACAATGAGCAGTTCTTC
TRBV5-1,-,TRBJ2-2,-,CASSYSDYTGELFF,TGCGCCAGCAGCTACTCAGACTACACCGGGGAGCTGTTTTTT
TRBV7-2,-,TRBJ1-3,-,CASSENRISGNTIYF,TGTGCCAGCAGCGAGAACAGGATCTCTGGAAACACCATATATTTT
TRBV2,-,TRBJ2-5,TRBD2,CASTDGLAGETQYF,TGTGCCAGCACCGATGGACTAGCGGGGGAGACCCAGTACTTC
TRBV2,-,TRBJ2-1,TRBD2,CASRGLAGGHEQFF,TGTGCCAGCAGGGGACTAGCGGGAGGCCATGAGCAGTTCTTC
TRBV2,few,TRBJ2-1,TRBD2,CASSGSGGYSYNEQFF,TGTGCCAGCAGTGGTAGCGGGGGGTACTCCTACAATGAGCAGTTCTTC
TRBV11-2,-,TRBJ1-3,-,CASSLTGSNTIYF,TGTGCCAGCAGCCTTACAGGGTCAAACACCATATATTTT
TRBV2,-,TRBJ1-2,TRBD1,CATRTGGGNYGYTF,TGTGCCACAAGAACAGGGGGCGGAAACTATGGCTACACCTTC
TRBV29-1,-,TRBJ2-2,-,CSVENGAGSGELFF,TGCAGCGTTGAGAACGGGGCGGGATCCGGGGAGCTGTTTTTT
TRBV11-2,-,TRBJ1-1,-,CASSGTGRLTREAFF,TGTGCCAGCAGCGGAACGGGACGGTTAACCAGAGAAGCTTTCTTT
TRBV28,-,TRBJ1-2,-,CASSSRRRNPYGYTF,TGTGCCAGCAGTTCCCGACGGCGCAACCCCTATGGCTACACCTTC
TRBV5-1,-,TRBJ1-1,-,CASSITGSTEAFF,TGCGCCAGCAGCATCACAGGATCCACTGAAGCTTTCTTT
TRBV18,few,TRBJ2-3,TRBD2,CASSPGGGLTDTQYF,TGTGCCAGCTCACCAGGCGGGGGGCTGACAGATACGCAGTATTTT
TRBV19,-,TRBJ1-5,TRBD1,CASSIGDRSNQPQHF,TGTGCCAGTAGTATAGGGGACAGGAGCAATCAGCCCCAGCATTTT
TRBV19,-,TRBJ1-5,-,CATRGMGNQPQHF,TGTGCCACTAGGGGTATGGGTAATCAGCCCCAGCATTTT
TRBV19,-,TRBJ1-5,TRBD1,CASSDSDRNQPQHF,TGTGCCAGTAGCGATTCGGACAGGAATCAGCCCCAGCATTTT
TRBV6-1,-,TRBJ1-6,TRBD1,CASRPPGQGDSPLHF,TGTGCCAGCAGGCCTCCGGGACAGGGGGATTCACCCCTCCACTTT
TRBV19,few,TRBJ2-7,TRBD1,CASSIQGQGVYEQYF,TGTGCCAGTAGTATACAGGGACAGGGGGTCTACGAGCAGTACTTC
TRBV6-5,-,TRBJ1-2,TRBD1,CASRQGASMIYTF,TGTGCCAGCAGACAGGGGGCTTCGATGATCTACACCTTC
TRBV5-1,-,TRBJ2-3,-,CASSLWDLKPDTQYF,TGCGCCAGCAGCTTATGGGACCTTAAGCCAGATACGCAGTATTTT
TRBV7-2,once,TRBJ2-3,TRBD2,CASSLGLAGATGRTQYF,TGTGCCAGCAGCTTAGGGCTAGCGGGGGCCACTGGGCGTACGCAGTATTTT
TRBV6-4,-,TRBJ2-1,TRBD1,CASSLDRGPINEQFF,TGTGCCAGCAGTCTAGACAGGGGGCCTATAAATGAGCAGTTCTTC
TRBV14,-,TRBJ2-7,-,CASSQVAGISYEQYF,TGTGCCAGCAGCCAAGTGGCGGGGATCTCCTACGAGCAGTACTTC
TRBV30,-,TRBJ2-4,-,CAWSGGRGNFLSKNIQYF,TGTGCCTGGAGTGGTGGCAGGGGCAATTTTTTGTCCAAAAACATTCAGTACTTC
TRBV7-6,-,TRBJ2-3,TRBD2,CASSLVGSGGTDTQYF,TGTGCCAGCAGCTTAGTGGGGAGCGGGGGCACAGATACGCAGTATTTT
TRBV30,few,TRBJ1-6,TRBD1,CAWRGQPDSPLHF,TGTGCCTGGAGGGGACAGCCCGATTCACCCCTCCACTTT
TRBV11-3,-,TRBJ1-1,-,CASSPSSYTEAFF,TGTGCCAGCAGCCCCTCGTCGTACACTGAAGCTTTCTTT
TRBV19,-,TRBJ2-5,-,CASSMIGRGETQYF,TGTGCCAGTAGTATGATTGGCAGGGGAGAGACCCAGTACTTC
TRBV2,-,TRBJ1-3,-,CASSERRQASGNTIYF,TGTGCCAGCAGTGAACGTCGGCAGGCGTCTGGAAACACCATATATTTT
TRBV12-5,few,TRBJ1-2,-,CATVYVEGGFDGYTF,TGTGCTACCGTATATGTGGAAGGCGGGTTCGATGGCTACACCTTC
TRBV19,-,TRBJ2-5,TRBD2,CAERLAGDQETQYF,TGTGCCGAGAGACTAGCGGGGGACCAAGAGACCCAGTACTTC
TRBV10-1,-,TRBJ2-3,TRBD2,CASSGKSGSPTDTQYF,TGCGCCAGCAGTGGGAAGAGCGGGAGCCCCACAGATACGCAGTATTTT
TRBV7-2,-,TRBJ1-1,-,CASSLAGGRTEAFF,TGTGCCAGCAGCTTAGCTGGGGGTCGCACTGAAGCTTTCTTT
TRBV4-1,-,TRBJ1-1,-,CASSQAVGGGNTEAFF,TGCGCCAGCAGCCAAGCCGTCGGAGGGGGGAACACTGAAGCTTTCTTT
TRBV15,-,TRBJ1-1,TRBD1,CATTEQGVNTEAFF,TGTGCCACCACCGAACAGGGGGTGAACACTGAAGCTTTCTTT
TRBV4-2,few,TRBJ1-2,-,CASSHRDGYGYTF,TGTGCCAGCAGCCATCGGGACGGCTATGGCTACACCTTC
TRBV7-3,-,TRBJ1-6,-,CASSSDQSSPLHF,TGTGCCAGCAGCTCGGACCAGAGTTCACCCCTCCACTTT
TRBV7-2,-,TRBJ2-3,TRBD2,CASSLGTRKDTQYF,TGTGCCAGCAGCTTAGGGACTAGGAAGGATACGCAGTATTTT
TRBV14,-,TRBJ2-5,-,CASSQGAQETQYF,TGTGCCAGCAGCCAGGGAGCCCAAGAGACCCAGTACTTC
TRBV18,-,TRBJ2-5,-,CASSPFLAGQETQYF,TGTGCCAGCTCACCTTTCCTCGCAGGGCAAGAGACCCAGTACTTC
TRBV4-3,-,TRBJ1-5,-,CASSQDSNQPQHF,TGCGCCAGCAGCCAAGATAGCAATCAGCCCCAGCATTTT
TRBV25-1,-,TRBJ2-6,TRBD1,CASSGTGTPLSGANVLTF,TGTGCCAGCAGTGGGACAGGAACCCCTCTCTCTGGGGCCAACGTCCTGACTTTC
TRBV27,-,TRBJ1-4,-,CATGGGYGGKLFF,TGTGCCACCGGGGGGGGATACGGGGGAAAACTGTTTTTT
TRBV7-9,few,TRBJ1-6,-,CASSTEQYNSPLHF,TGTGCCAGCAGCACAGAGCAGTATAATTCACCCCTCCACTTT
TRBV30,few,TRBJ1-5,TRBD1,CAWSGGQGDQPQHF,TGTGCCTGGAGCGGCGGACAGGGGGATCAGCCCCAGCATTTT
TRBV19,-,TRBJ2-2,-,CASKGPGERTGELFF,TGTGCCAGTAAGGGTCCGGGAGAGAGAACCGGGGAGCTGTTTTTT
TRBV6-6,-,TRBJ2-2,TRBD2,CASSSGVAGGTGELFF,TGTGCCAGCAGCTCCGGGGTAGCGGGGGGTACCGGGGAGCTGTTTTTT